This is a list of T cell receptor beta chains from one sample in a study of blood T cell repertoires in COVID-19. Profiled with immunoSEQ multiplex PCR; TCRdb holds only in-frame clones, not every one. This sample yields some 150,000 clones, of which roughly 90% are seen a single time; about 4.2% belongs to the top ten. Material for sequencing was peripheral blood. Source of these receptors: an older woman with active or convalescent COVID-19. The CDR3 runs from the conserved cysteine through the conserved F or W. A D gene is named only where the DNA matches it firmly.

j_call,v_call,d_call,cdr3_nt,cdr3_aa
TRBJ2-1,TRBV20-1,-,TGCAGTGCATCTAGCTACAATGAGCAGTTCTTC,CSASSYNEQFF
TRBJ1-3,TRBV6-1,-,TGTGCCAGCAGTGAGGTGGGGGGTACTAGAGGAAACACCATATATTTT,CASSEVGGTRGNTIYF
TRBJ2-1,TRBV7-2,TRBD2,TGTGCCAGCAGCTTAGCGAGCGGGGTGTCCTACAATGAGCAGTTCTTC,CASSLASGVSYNEQFF
TRBJ1-5,TRBV6-2/TRBV6-3,TRBD1,TGTGCCAGCAGTGCCGGGACAGGGTTTTGGAGCAATCAGCCCCAGCATTTT,CASSAGTGFWSNQPQHF
TRBJ2-5,TRBV6-5,-,TGTGCCAGCAGTTACTCTGGCGGGGGCGGTAAGACCCAGTACTTC,CASSYSGGGGKTQYF
TRBJ2-7,TRBV3-1/TRBV3-2,TRBD2,TGTGCCAGCAGCCGATTAGCGGGGGCCGGTTACGAGCAGTACTTC,CASSRLAGAGYEQYF
TRBJ1-1,TRBV30,-,TGTGCCTGGAGTCCTTACGGGACTTTGAACACTGAAGCTTTCTTT,CAWSPYGTLNTEAFF
TRBJ1-2,TRBV21-1,-,TGTGCCAGCAGCAAAAACCAAGGGGCGTTTAACTATGGCTACACCTTC,CASSKNQGAFNYGYTF
TRBJ1-2,TRBV5-4,-,TGTGCCAGCAGCTTGGAACGGGGAGGCTATGGCTACACCTTC,CASSLERGGYGYTF
TRBJ1-1,TRBV7-2,-,TGTGCCAGCAGCTCATACACTGAAGCTTTCTTT,CASSSYTEAFF
TRBJ1-2,TRBV2,-,TGTGCCAGCATCCAGGACAAATTTCTCTATGGCTACACCTTC,CASIQDKFLYGYTF
TRBJ1-1,TRBV18,TRBD1,TGTGCCAGCTCCCCTGACAGGGGGCTGTTGGGTGAAGCTTTCTTT,CASSPDRGLLGEAFF